The 13 T cell receptor beta chains reported below all come from one sample, sequenced in a study of identical twins. TCRdb reprocessed the 5' RACE reads via MiXCR and lists one record per CDR3 protein. The sample has about 20,000 distinct CDR3 sequences, nearly 70% seen once. Sequenced material: memory (CD45RO+) T cells sorted from blood. These receptors all come from a woman aged 18-29 years in good health. This table probably holds off-target reads from a library built for another chain.

This clonotype was seen only once. V usage is TRBV6-5 and J usage is TRBJ2-5; D not resolved. This CDR3 is 16 amino acids long. Germline V gene data show CDR1 as MNHEY and CDR2 as SVGAGI. V gave up 4 bases and J gave up 5 bases, with 20 bases separating them. In DNA form, the CDR3 reads TGTGCCAGCAGTTCGTTCAAGGGTCCAAAAGAGGAGACCCAGTACTTC. It translates to CASSSFKGPKEETQYF.

V is TRBV5-1 and J is TRBJ1-1; D might be TRBD1 (5 bases). Germline CDR1 is SGHRS and CDR2 is YFSETQ. V lost 4 bases to trimming and J lost 4 bases, with 11 bases between them. This CDR3 contains 13 residues. The CDR3 sequence is CASSPTVVTEAFF. The CDR3 DNA follows: TGCGCCAGCAGCCCGACAGTGGTCACTGAAGCTTTCTTT.

V is TRBV2 and J is TRBJ1-1, with D hard to call. Germline CDR1 is SNHLY and CDR2 is FYNNEI. V dropped 9 bases and J dropped 8 bases, with 25 bases sitting between them. The CDR3 has 15 amino acids. CDR3 nucleotides: TGTGCCAGAGAAGTGCGGGAGGGAAACCCGGTCGAAGCTTTCTTT. Translated: CAREVREGNPVEAFF.

V gene TRBV10-1 combines with J gene TRBJ2-3; maybe TRBD2 (6 bases). Germline CDR1 reads WNHNN; CDR2 reads SYGVQD (reference sequence). The V and J ends lost 11 bases and 1 base respectively, with 25 bases between them. This CDR3 comprises 17 residues. The CDR3 bases are TGCGCCCGCCCTTCCCATGGGACTCACGCCCGCACAGATACGCAGTATTTT. Protein product: CARPSHGTHARTDTQYF.

The chain uses TRBV2 and TRBJ2-3; D is undetermined. CDR3 length: 12 amino acids. The germline V and J ends were trimmed by 6 bases and 2 bases, with 6 bases remaining between them. CDR1 and CDR2 from the germline V gene are SNHLY and FYNNEI. The CDR3 bases are TGTGCCAGCAGACGGACCACAGATACGCAGTATTTT. Amino acid sequence: CASRRTTDTQYF.

V and J are TRBV6-2 or TRBV6-3 and TRBJ2-1; 15 bases align to TRBD2. CDR1 and CDR2 from the germline V gene are MNHEY and SVGEGT. The CDR3 is made up of 16 amino acids. The J segment lost 8 bases and the V segment lost 5 bases, leaving 7 bases of the junction unmatched. The CDR3 is CASSPGTSGRIHEQFF. The CDR3 DNA reads TGTGCCAGCAGTCCAGGGACTAGCGGGAGGATCCATGAGCAGTTCTTC.

This chain links TRBV7-9 with TRBJ2-3, with no clear D. The CDR3 has 14 residues. Germline CDR1 and CDR2: SEHNR and FQNEAQ (reference sequence). Trimming shortened V by 3 bases and J by 2 bases, and 9 bases separated the two germline ends. CDR3 loop: CASSFGRTTDTQYF. The CDR3 DNA is TGTGCCAGCAGCTTCGGCAGGACCACAGATACGCAGTATTTT.

The chain uses TRBV7-8 and TRBJ2-7; D call uncertain. The germline V gene has CDR1 SGHVS and CDR2 FQNEAQ. V was shortened by 0 bases and J by 0 bases, with 3 bases between the two germline ends. This CDR3 spans 13 amino acids. CDR3 sequence reads: CASSLANSYEQYF. CDR3 in DNA: TGTGCCAGCAGCTTAGCGAACTCCTACGAGCAGTACTTC.

This clonotype was seen a single time. V gene TRBV5-6 combines with J gene TRBJ2-2; D uncertain. V dropped 4 bases and J dropped 4 bases, with 11 bases sitting between them. CDR1 is SGHDT and CDR2 is YYEEEE in the germline V gene. CDR3 length: 14 residues. CDR3 sequence: CASSQTLFTGELFF. DNA for the CDR3: TGTGCCAGCAGCCAGACACTCTTCACCGGGGAGCTGTTTTTT.

About this clonotype itself: One junction end does not reproduce the germline sequence, and a read error may be involved. The chain uses TRBV7-7 and TRBJ2-1; the D is unclear. The germline CDR1 and CDR2 sequences are SSHAT and FNYEAQ (reference sequence). There are 13 residues in the CDR3. The CDR3 spells CASSVDSYNEQFF. The CDR3 nucleotides are TGTGCTAGCAGCGTAGACTCCTACAATGAGCAGTTCTTC.

This sequence joins TRBV11-2 and TRBJ2-2, with TRBD2 as a possible D gene (6 bases). Trimming left V 8 bases short and J 1 base short, with 17 bases between. The CDR3 spans 16 residues. Germline CDR1 is SGHAT and CDR2 is FQNNGV. This CDR3 is CASGIARGQNTGELFF. Here the CDR3 DNA reads TGTGCCAGCGGTATCGCGCGGGGTCAGAACACCGGGGAGCTGTTTTTT.

V and J are TRBV5-1 and TRBJ2-1, with D maybe TRBD2 (6 bases). Germline-derived CDR1 and CDR2 are SGHRS and YFSETQ. V lost 4 bases, J lost 5 bases, and 16 bases lay in between. The CDR3 contains 15 residues. CDR3 sequence (DNA): TGCGCCAGCAGCCGCGGGACTCTCGCGAACAATGAGCAGTTCTTC. Encoded protein: CASSRGTLANNEQFF.

The J gene is TRBJ2-1, the V gene TRBV7-3; 9 bases line up with TRBD2. Germline values: CDR1 SGHTA, CDR2 FQGTGA. CDR3 size: 15 residues. Trimming cost V 5 bases and J 6 bases; bases outside gene matches: 8. CDR3 sequence reads: CASSLLAGLVNEQFF. The CDR3 nucleotides are TGTGCCAGCAGCCTGCTAGCGGGACTGGTCAATGAGCAGTTCTTC.